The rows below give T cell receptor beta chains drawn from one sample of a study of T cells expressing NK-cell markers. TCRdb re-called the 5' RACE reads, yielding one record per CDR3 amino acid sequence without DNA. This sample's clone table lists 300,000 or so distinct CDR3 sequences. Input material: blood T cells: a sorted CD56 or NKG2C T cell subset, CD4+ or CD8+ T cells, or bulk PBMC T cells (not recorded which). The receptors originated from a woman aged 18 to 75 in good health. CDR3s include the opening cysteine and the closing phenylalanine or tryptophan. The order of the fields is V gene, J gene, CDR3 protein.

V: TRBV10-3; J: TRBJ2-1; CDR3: CAISKPSLLAGVGVEQFF
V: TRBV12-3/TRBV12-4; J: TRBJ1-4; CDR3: CASRDRDRRQKLFF
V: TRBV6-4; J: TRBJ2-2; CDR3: CASSDRPDTGELFF
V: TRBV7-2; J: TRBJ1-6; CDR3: CASSLDLQGAHF
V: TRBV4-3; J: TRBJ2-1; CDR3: CASSQEFGDSPWRNEQFF
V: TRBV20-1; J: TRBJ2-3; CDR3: CSARAPRGTDTQYF
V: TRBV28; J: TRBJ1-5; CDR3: CASSRHRAPSNQPQHF
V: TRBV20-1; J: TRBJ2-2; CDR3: CSASPRRQGTNTGELFF
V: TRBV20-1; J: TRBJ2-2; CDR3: CSARDKLVKSGELFF
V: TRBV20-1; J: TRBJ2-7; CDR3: CSASPERAYEQYF
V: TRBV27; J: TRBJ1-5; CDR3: CASSAGGVGSNQPQHF
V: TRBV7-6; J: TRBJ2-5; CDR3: CASGQYQETQYF
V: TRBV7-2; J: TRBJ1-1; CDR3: CASTRQARNTEAFF
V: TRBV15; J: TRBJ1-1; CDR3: CAANQYESGHHTEAFF
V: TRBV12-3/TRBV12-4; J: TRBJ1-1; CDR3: CASTPWGADTEAFF
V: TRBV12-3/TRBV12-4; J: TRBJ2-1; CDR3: CASSRDSMDEQFF
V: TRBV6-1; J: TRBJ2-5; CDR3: CASSTGDRLLQETQYF
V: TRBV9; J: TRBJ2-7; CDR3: CASSVFPNSGGSYEQYF
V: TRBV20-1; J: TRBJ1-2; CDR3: CSAMGGSGYTF
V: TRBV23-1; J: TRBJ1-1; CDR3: CASSQSLTQRNTEAFF
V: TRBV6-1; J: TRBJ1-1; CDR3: CASHEVVNTEAFF
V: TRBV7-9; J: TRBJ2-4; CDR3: CASSSGSDPPDIQYF
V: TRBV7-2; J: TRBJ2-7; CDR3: CASSPGHVDYEQYF
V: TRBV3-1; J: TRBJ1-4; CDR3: CASSQRQGREKLFF
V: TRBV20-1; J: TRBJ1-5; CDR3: CSARDDGTPSNQPQHF
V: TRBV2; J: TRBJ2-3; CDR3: CASIPSRLPDTQYF
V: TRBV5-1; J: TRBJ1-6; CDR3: CASSRGQGIGIDGSPLHF
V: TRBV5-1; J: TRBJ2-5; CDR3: CASSGGLAGERTQYF
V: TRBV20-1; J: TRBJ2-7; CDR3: CSARGGLAGAFEQYF
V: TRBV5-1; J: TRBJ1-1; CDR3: CASSPVQGASTEAFF
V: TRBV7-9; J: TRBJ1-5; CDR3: CASSQGSGNQPQHF
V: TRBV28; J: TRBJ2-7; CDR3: CASTFSGRGLAEQYF
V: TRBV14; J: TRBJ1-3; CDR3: CASSPGTGRNTIYF
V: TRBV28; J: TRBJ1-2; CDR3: CTSRRTGYGYTF
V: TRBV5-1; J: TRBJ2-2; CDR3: CASSPPSGELFF
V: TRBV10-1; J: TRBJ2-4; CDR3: CASSPNGPGKNIQYF
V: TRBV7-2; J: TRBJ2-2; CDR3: CASRFAGTKNTGELFF
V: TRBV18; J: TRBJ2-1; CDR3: CASSPQDPTYNEQFF
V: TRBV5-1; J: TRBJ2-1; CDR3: CASSYLNEQFF
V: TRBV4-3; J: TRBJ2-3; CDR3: CASSQRTGMNTQYF
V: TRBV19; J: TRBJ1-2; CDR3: CASSIPSGEGYTF
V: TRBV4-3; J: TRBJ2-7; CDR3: CASSQDGGSSYEQYF
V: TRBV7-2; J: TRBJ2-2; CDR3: CASSLARGEFTGELFF
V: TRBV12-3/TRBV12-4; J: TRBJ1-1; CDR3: CASSLHSGTGTEAFF
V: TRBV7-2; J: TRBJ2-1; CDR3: CASTPGALPYNEQFF
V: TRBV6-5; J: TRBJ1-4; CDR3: CASSYGTATNEKLFF
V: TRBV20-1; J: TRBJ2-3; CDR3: CSARPSTDTQYF
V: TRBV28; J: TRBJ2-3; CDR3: CALSGTYTDTQYF
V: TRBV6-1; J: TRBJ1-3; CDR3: CASSPLSGNTIYF
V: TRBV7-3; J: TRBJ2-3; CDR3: CASSLTALTTDTQYF
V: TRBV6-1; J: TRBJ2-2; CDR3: CASTKTRVRDGELFF